This T cell receptor (beta chain) was sequenced for a study of neurological immune-mediated disorders. Time point indicated: technical triplicate 2. Ten or more counts support this clonotype. What it recognizes is unknown. CDR1 is DFQATT and CDR2 is SNEGSKA in the germline V gene (reference sequence). V gave up 7 bases and J gave up 6 bases, with 12 bases separating them. The CDR3 has 11 amino acids. Study-wide findings and caveats: HTLV-1-associated myelopathy displayed the greatest TCR clonal expansion, and multiple sclerosis exhibited the smallest, lower than that of healthy controls.

A 10-nucleotide random UMI tagged transcripts in template-switch 5'RACE cDNA synthesis. Over 200 million TCR-beta sequences from 15-18 subjects came from every sequencing run. TCRdb called the 5' RACE reads again in MiXCR, with one record for every CDR3 protein. Found here are about 59,000 distinct CDR3 sequences, nearly 25% of them singletons; the top ten hold roughly 4.5%. Material: PBMCs. J is TRBJ1-1 and V is TRBV20-1; no definite D call. This clonotype was sampled from a man in his sixties with HTLV-1-associated myelopathy (HAM/TSP). The CDR3 loop reads CSGAPYAEAFF. The CDR3 nucleotides read TGCAGTGGGGCCCCCTACGCTGAAGCTTTCTTT.